Sequencing of this T cell receptor beta chain was carried out in a study of T-cell reconstitution after alpha-beta-depleted transplantation in children. Molecular barcoding with unique molecular identifiers was used for the TCRbeta library. TCRdb recomputed calls from the PCR reads with MiXCR, one row per CDR3 protein. Among about 250,000 distinct CDR3 sequences listed, more than 20% were seen once. From germline, CDR1 is MGHRA and CDR2 YSYEKL. The CDR3 is 15 residues long. V was trimmed by 0 bases and J by 4 bases, leaving 11 bases between them. Study-level results: One year post-transplant, T-cell counts and diversity were largely derived from T cells produced anew. Expanded graft clones, several hundred of them, were reportedly the source of alpha-beta T cells about two months after transplant. Surviving recipient T cells and thymic progenitors produced the high day-60 TCRbeta diversity seen in some patients.

A note on this clonotype: No antigen is known for it.

This chain connects TRBV4-1 to TRBJ2-3, with D possibly being TRBD2 (5 bases). The material was PBMCs, mostly from graft donor cells, obtained 360 days after TCRalphabeta/CD19-depleted stem cell transplant. This receptor was identified in a female patient aged 2-9 years who had a stem cell transplant for congenital amegakaryocytic thrombocytopenia, so the T cells may come from the graft donor. The CDR3 sequence: CASSQDDEGADTQYF. The CDR3 DNA follows: TGCGCCAGCAGCCAAGATGACGAGGGTGCAGATACGCAGTATTTT.